This TCR beta chain was profiled in a study of T-cell memory formation after mild COVID-19. There are a few counts of this clonotype. The antigen is not known. In TCRdb, the 5' RACE reads were re-called with MiXCR into one record per CDR3 protein. The sample carries roughly 620,000 distinct CDR3 sequences, over 15% recorded once. General observations from the study: In pre-infection memory, a portion of responding clones appeared, which suggested that cross-reactive memory joined.

CDR1 is LGHDT, CDR2 YNNKEL, per germline (reference sequence). The V end was cut by 1 base, the J end by 0 bases, with 9 bases between. The CDR3 contains 15 residues. The rearrangement joins TRBV3-1 to TRBJ1-1, with a possible D match to TRBD1 (6 bases). The sequenced material came from PBMCs or a T cell subset sorted from them (not recorded which). The TCR sequence derives from an adult woman who had mild COVID-19 (a few samples of this study predate the infection). Cell type and time point are not known. CDR3 residues: CASSQGTVLNTEAFF. Here the CDR3 DNA reads TGTGCCAGCAGCCAAGGGACAGTATTGAACACTGAAGCTTTCTTT. The full variable domain, its missing parts supplied by reference TRBV3-1 and TRBJ1-1, is DTAVSQTPKYLVTQMGNDKSIKCEQNLGHDTMYWYKQDSKKFLKIMFSYNNKELIINETVPNRFSPKSPDKAHLNLHINSLELGDSAVYFCASSQGTVLNTEAFFGQGTRLTVV.